This passage covers 32 T cell receptor beta chains from one sample sequenced in a study of T-cell reconstitution after alpha-beta-depleted transplantation in children. Preparation of the TCRbeta library involved a method that used unique molecular identifiers. TCRdb independently ran MiXCR on the PCR reads; one entry per CDR3 protein. The sample yields around 410,000 distinct CDR3 sequences, about 11% seen once. Source: PBMCs from the stem cell graft donor, taken from the stem cell graft. These receptors were obtained from a human donor who donated a stem cell graft to a child with acute myeloid leukemia.

About this clonotype: Germline is not matched at one junction end, which may reflect a read error. This CDR3 is CASSLVHTNEAFF. As DNA, the CDR3 is TGTGCCAGCAGCTTGGTTCACACTAATGAAGCTTTCTTT. This chain uses TRBV5-3 with TRBJ1-1; D is unclear. TRBV5-3 is an ORF, with its function uncertain. The CDR3 sequence is 13 residues long.

This sequence joins TRBV20-1 and TRBJ1-5; TRBD1 matches 10 bases. Per the germline V gene, CDR1 is DFQATT and CDR2 is SNEGSKA (reference sequence). The CDR3 covers 14 residues. V lost 6 bases and J lost 7; bases outside the gene matches: 9. The CDR3 DNA follows: TGCAGTGCCCCAGAGACAGGGGGCGGGCAGCCCCAGCATTTT. This encodes CSAPETGGGQPQHF.

The genes are TRBV5-1 and TRBJ2-7; tentative D call: TRBD2 (6 bases). Germline CDR1 reads SGHRS; CDR2 reads YFSETQ. The CDR3 has 16 amino acids. The V and J ends lost 8 bases and 5 bases respectively, with 26 bases between them. The CDR3 DNA follows: TGCGCCAGTTCCGAGGTTCCGGGACTCCCATTCCACGAGCAGTACTTC. It yields the protein CASSEVPGLPFHEQYF.

This clonotype has at least ten counts. The chain recombines TRBV20-1 with TRBJ1-3; possibly TRBD1 for D (5 bases). The CDR3 is 15 amino acids. Trimming pared 4 bases from V and 4 bases from J, leaving 17 bases between. The germline V gene has CDR1 DFQATT and CDR2 SNEGSKA (reference sequence). CDR3 region: CSAKGLGARGNTIYF. As DNA, the CDR3 is TGCAGTGCTAAGGGGCTCGGGGCTCGAGGAAACACCATATATTTT.

In its sample, this clonotype was seen a few times. The rearrangement joins TRBV5-1 to TRBJ2-2; unclear D gene. The CDR3 contains 15 residues. CDR1 is SGHRS and CDR2 is YFSETQ in the germline V gene. The ends were cut back, 5 bases at V and 5 bases at J, with 16 bases in the middle. For the CDR3, the DNA is TGCGCCAGCAGTAGCACTGGCGGTCCTACCGGGGAGCTGTTTTTT. Protein: CASSSTGGPTGELFF. Supplemented by reference TRBV5-1 and TRBJ2-2, the full variable domain reads KAGVTQTPRYLIKTRGQQVTLSCSPISGHRSVSWYQQTPGQGLQFLFEYFSETQRNKGNFPGRFSGRQFSNSRSEMNVSTLELGDSALYLCASSSTGGPTGELFFGEGSRLTVL.

This chain uses TRBV6-5 with TRBJ2-1; 12 bases match TRBD2. J lost 0 bases, V lost 0 bases, and 6 bases had no gene match. Germline values: CDR1 MNHEY, CDR2 SVGAGI. The CDR3 totals 19 residues. The CDR3 sequence is CASSYSRLAGASSYNEQFF. CDR3 DNA sequence: TGTGCCAGCAGTTACTCCAGACTAGCGGGGGCTAGCTCCTACAATGAGCAGTTCTTC.

This clonotype was seen more than once but under ten times. V usage is TRBV3-1 and J usage is TRBJ1-1; D remains unclear. The CDR3 has 12 amino acids. V was cut by 3 bases and J by 6 bases, with 8 bases left in between. CDR1 and CDR2 (germline): LGHDT, YNNKEL (reference sequence). The CDR3 sequence: CASSQAISEAFF. In nucleotides, the CDR3 is TGTGCCAGCAGCCAGGCCATATCTGAAGCTTTCTTT.

The chain recombines TRBV25-1 with TRBJ2-7; D might be TRBD1 (5 bases). Trimming took off 2 bases at V and 0 bases at J, with 14 bases between the two ends. Germline V gene lookup returns CDR1 MGHDK and CDR2 SYGVNS. The CDR3 length is 16 residues. The CDR3 protein is CASSERQSETSYEQYF. DNA for the CDR3: TGTGCCAGCAGTGAACGACAGAGCGAGACCTCCTACGAGCAGTACTTC.

This clonotype has only a few counts. This chain links TRBV20-1 with TRBJ2-2, with 12 bases fitting TRBD1. Trimming removed 6 bases from V and 5 bases from J; junction bases left unmatched: 4. The CDR3 covers 14 residues. Per germline, CDR1 DFQATT and CDR2 SNEGSKA (reference sequence). For the CDR3, the DNA is TGCAGTGCCTTGGGACAGGGGGCTACCGGGGAGCTGTTTTTT. Translating gives CSALGQGATGELFF.

This clonotype was seen a handful of times. This chain uses TRBV18 with TRBJ2-7; TRBD1 is a possible D gene (7 bases). Germline-derived CDR1 and CDR2 are KGHSH and LQKENI. CDR3 length equals 17 residues. V lost 1 base and J lost 4, with 20 bases in between. The CDR3 DNA is TGTGCCAGCTCACCACGCGTCGGAGGGGGCGATCCATACGAGCAGTACTTC. It is translated as CASSPRVGGGDPYEQYF.

This clonotype occurred a few times. The chain combines TRBV7-3 with TRBJ1-1; TRBD1 is a possible D gene (6 bases). V was clipped by 6 bases and J by 7 bases, with 12 bases between them. This CDR3 is 12 amino acids long. From germline, CDR1 is SGHTA and CDR2 FQGTGA. The CDR3 here is CASSPGAGEAFF. For the CDR3, the DNA is TGTGCCAGCAGTCCAGGGGCGGGTGAAGCTTTCTTT.

In this sample, this clonotype turned up a few times. The rearrangement uses TRBV6-5 and TRBJ2-5, with a possible D match to TRBD2 (6 bases). The V gene's germline CDR1 is MNHEY and CDR2 SVGAGI. Trimming removed 2 bases from V and 9 bases from J, with 13 bases in between. The length of the CDR3 is 13 residues. This CDR3 reads CASSYRGSGAQYF. The CDR3 region has the DNA TGTGCCAGCAGTTACCGGGGGTCCGGGGCCCAGTACTTC.

This clonotype has more than one count but fewer than ten. The chain carries TRBV5-1 and TRBJ1-1; tentatively, D is TRBD1 (5 bases). Germline V gene sequence: CDR1 SGHRS, CDR2 YFSETQ. This CDR3 spans 14 amino acids. The V end was cut by 1 base, the J end by 6 bases, with 13 bases between. The CDR3 loop reads CASSLWGEGSEAFF. The DNA for the CDR3 is TGCGCCAGCAGCTTGTGGGGGGAGGGGTCTGAAGCTTTCTTT.

This chain joins TRBV6-1 and TRBJ2-4; TRBD2 matches at 11 bases. V lost 6 bases and J lost 2; bases outside the gene matches: 3. The CDR3 sequence is 15 residues long. The germline V gene has CDR1 MNHNS and CDR2 SASEGT. The chain's CDR3 is CASRASGRSKNIQYF. DNA for the CDR3: TGTGCCAGCAGAGCTAGCGGGAGGTCCAAAAACATTCAGTACTTC.

This clonotype was detected many times. J is TRBJ2-5 and V is TRBV29-1; 11 bases are a match to TRBD2. Germline CDR1 and CDR2: SQVTM and ANQGSEA. With 7 bases clipped from V and 2 bases from J, the junction kept 6 bases outside the gene matches. This CDR3 has 14 amino acids. The CDR3 DNA reads as TGCAGCGCCCCCGGGACTAGCGGACAAGAGACCCAGTACTTC. Its protein product is CSAPGTSGQETQYF.

The gene calls are TRBV6-1 and TRBJ1-5, with D perhaps TRBD1 (6 bases). The CDR3 runs to 13 residues. Trimming left V 5 bases short and J 7 bases short, with 12 bases between. Germline V gene sequence: CDR1 MNHNS, CDR2 SASEGT. The CDR3 DNA reads TGTGCCAGCAGTCTAACAGGGTACCAGCCCCAGCATTTT. Translation gives CASSLTGYQPQHF.

V usage is TRBV12-3 or TRBV12-4 and J usage is TRBJ1-4; D perhaps matches TRBD1 (5 bases). The CDR3 sequence is 15 residues long. Trimming took off 7 bases at V and 3 bases at J, with 15 bases between the two ends. For the CDR3, the DNA is TGTGCCAGCACCTCTTGGAGGGGCTCTAATGAAAAACTGTTTTTT. It yields the protein CASTSWRGSNEKLFF.

The V gene is TRBV24-1, the J gene TRBJ2-1, with 9 bases fitting TRBD1. Per germline, CDR1 KGHDR and CDR2 SFDVKD. There are 17 residues in the CDR3. V lost 3 bases, J lost 0 bases, and 5 bases stayed unmatched. CDR3 bases: TGTGCCACCAGTGATCCGTCGACAGGGGGCTCCTACAATGAGCAGTTCTTC. It is translated as CATSDPSTGGSYNEQFF.

This clonotype was counted at least ten times. This chain links TRBV7-9 with TRBJ1-2, with a weak D call TRBD1 (6 bases). The germline CDR1 and CDR2 sequences are SEHNR and FQNEAQ (reference sequence). Trimming pared 3 bases from V and 6 bases from J, leaving 14 bases between. This CDR3 region has 14 residues. DNA for the CDR3: TGTGCCAGCAGCTTTACAGGGACGGGGAATGGCTACACCTTC. Protein: CASSFTGTGNGYTF. Using reference TRBV7-9 and TRBJ1-2 for the parts outside the CDR3, the full variable domain is DTGVSQNPRHKITKRGQNVTFRCDPISEHNRLYWYRQTLGQGPEFLTYFQNEAQLEKSRLLSDRFSAERPKGSFSTLEIQRTEQGDSAMYLCASSFTGTGNGYTFGSGTRLTVV.

The chain employs TRBV7-8 and TRBJ2-2; D is tentatively TRBD1 or TRBD2 (5 bases each). The CDR3 totals 16 residues. V was cut by 0 bases and J by 5 bases, with 13 bases left in between. Germline assignment: CDR1 SGHVS and CDR2 FQNEAQ. The CDR3 DNA is TGTGCCAGCAGCTTAGCGTCGGGGCTGGGAACCGGGGAGCTGTTTTTT. This sequence encodes CASSLASGLGTGELFF.

This clonotype was seen a few times. This sequence joins TRBV9 and TRBJ1-4; D unresolved. Germline V CDR1 and CDR2: SGDLS, YYNGEE. The CDR3 sequence is 14 residues long. V lost 3 bases to trimming and J lost 2 bases, with 8 bases between them. The CDR3 DNA reads as TGTGCCAGCAGCGCTTCTCAGACTAATGAAAAACTGTTTTTT. Protein: CASSASQTNEKLFF.

This clonotype was counted a few times. J is TRBJ2-7 and V is TRBV6-1; possibly TRBD2 for D (5 bases). This CDR3 contains 15 residues. Trimming shortened V by 5 bases and J by 4 bases, and 18 bases separated the two germline ends. Looked up from germline, CDR1 is MNHNS and CDR2 is SASEGT. The CDR3 coding sequence is TGTGCCAGCAGTCCTGCCCTCAGCGGCGGGTACGAGCAGTACTTC. This sequence encodes CASSPALSGGYEQYF.

The chain links TRBV25-1 to TRBJ2-5; 14 bases agree with TRBD2. Looked up from germline, CDR1 is MGHDK and CDR2 is SYGVNS. The CDR3 has 15 residues. V dropped 8 bases and J dropped 2; count of bases not matched to a gene: 4. The CDR3 sequence: CASGGLAGVQETQYF. The CDR3 DNA follows: TGTGCCAGCGGGGGACTAGCGGGGGTACAAGAGACCCAGTACTTC. The full variable domain, its missing parts supplied by reference TRBV25-1 and TRBJ2-5, is EADIYQTPRYLVIGTGKKITLECSQTMGHDKMYWYQQDPGMELHLIHYSYGVNSTEKGDLSSESTVSRIRTEHFPLTLESARPSHTSQYLCASGGLAGVQETQYFGPGTRLLVL.

The chain has TRBV6-5 and TRBJ2-7, with 11 bases matching TRBD1. With V trimmed by 2 bases and J by 6 bases, 3 bases remained unmatched. The CDR3 spans 14 residues. Germline V gene sequence: CDR1 MNHEY, CDR2 SVGAGI. The CDR3: CASSYGGTGGEQYF. In DNA form, the CDR3 reads TGTGCCAGCAGTTACGGCGGGACAGGGGGCGAGCAGTACTTC.

CDR3 nucleotide sequence: TGTGCCAGTAGTATAGATCTATACTCCTCCGGGGAGCTGTTTTTT. It encodes CASSIDLYSSGELFF. The gene calls are TRBV19 and TRBJ2-2; D is undetermined. Between the trimmed V and J ends, which lost 0 bases and 6 bases, there was a span of 11 bases. The CDR3 is made up of 15 amino acids. Looked up from germline, CDR1 is LNHDA and CDR2 is SQIVND (reference sequence).

A note on this clonotype: One end of the junction varies from germline; a read error may be responsible. The chain couples TRBV5-5 to TRBJ2-1; 12 positions match TRBD2. The CDR3 is 16 residues long. Germline V gives CDR1 SGHKS, CDR2 YYEKEE (reference sequence). CDR3 amino acids: CDSSLGTSGWGREQFF. The CDR3 nucleotides read TGTGACAGCAGCTTGGGGACTAGCGGGTGGGGGCGTGAGCAGTTCTTC.

This clonotype has a handful of counts. This chain uses TRBV5-1 with TRBJ1-2; D is uncertain. Germline CDR1 is SGHRS and CDR2 is YFSETQ. CDR3 length: 13 residues. V was clipped by 1 base and J by 6 bases, with 10 bases between them. The CDR3 sequence is CASSLSGSDGYTF. DNA of the CDR3: TGCGCCAGCAGCTTGTCGGGGAGTGATGGCTACACCTTC.

The chain joins TRBV20-1 to TRBJ2-5; no firm D call. V was pared by 0 bases and J by 4 bases, with 6 bases between. The CDR3 spans 12 residues. Germline CDR1 is DFQATT and CDR2 is SNEGSKA (reference sequence). The CDR3 spells CSARDHRETQYF. CDR3 DNA: TGCAGTGCTAGAGACCATAGAGAGACCCAGTACTTC.

CDR3 DNA: TGTGCCAGCAGCTTGAGTGCTCAGGGGAGCACAGATACGCAGTATTTT. It encodes CASSLSAQGSTDTQYF. This sequence joins TRBV5-5 and TRBJ2-3; tentative D call: TRBD1 (6 bases). V lost 1 base, J lost 0 bases, and 12 bases lay in between. The CDR3 sequence is 16 residues long. Per germline, CDR1 SGHKS and CDR2 YYEKEE (reference sequence).

The chain is built from TRBV5-1 and TRBJ2-1; no clear D gene. The CDR3 totals 16 residues. Germline V gene lookup returns CDR1 SGHRS and CDR2 YFSETQ. Between the trimmed V and J ends, which lost 0 bases and 10 bases, there was a span of 20 bases. The CDR3 region has the DNA TGCGCCAGCAGCTTGGAAGGGCTAATTGGGAAGGGAGAGCAGTTCTTC. Its protein is CASSLEGLIGKGEQFF.

This clonotype was seen a few times. The chain has TRBV12-3 or TRBV12-4 and TRBJ2-2, with no clear D. Trimming removed 2 bases at V and 7 bases at J, with 11 bases between. The length of the CDR3 is 14 residues. CDR3 sequence: CASSLRGHSGELFF. The CDR3, as DNA: TGTGCCAGCAGTTTAAGAGGTCATAGCGGGGAGCTGTTTTTT.

V usage is TRBV10-3 and J usage is TRBJ2-1; tentative D call: TRBD2 (5 bases). The CDR3 extends over 14 amino acids. The V end was cut by 0 bases, the J end by 6 bases, with 9 bases between. The germline V gene has CDR1 ENHRY and CDR2 SYGVKD. The CDR3 DNA sequence: TGTGCCATCAGTGAGTCGTTAACTAGCAATGAGCAGTTCTTC. Protein sequence: CAISESLTSNEQFF.